This T cell receptor beta chain is drawn from a study of regulatory T cells in long-lasting Graves disease. As to time point: newly diagnosed GD, antithyroid drugs for less than 3 months. TCR sequences were obtained from RNA taken from PBMCs. Roughly 8.6 milliliters of peripheral blood were drawn into EDTA tubes. Regarding this clonotype: As yet, its antigen is unknown.

Through Arm-PCR of CDR3 regions and iRepertoire HTBI primers, TCR beta libraries were built. TCRdb called the multiplex PCR reads again in MiXCR, with one record for every CDR3 protein. The table lists 500,000 or so distinct CDR3 sequences, more than 15% of them singletons. Germline V gene data show CDR1 as DFQATT and CDR2 as SNEGSKA (reference sequence). V lost 3 bases and J 2 bases, leaving 14 bases between the germline ends. The CDR3 extends over 15 amino acids. Study-level findings and limits: Under persistent disease, TRBV28, TRBJ1-2 and TRBJ2-5 were used preferentially.

This same sample was also taken into another study, of T cells in Graves' hyperthyroidism and ophthalmopathy. That study adds: Patients were excluded for uncontrolled infection, other autoimmune disease, pregnancy or lactation.

The sequences come from peripheral blood mononuclear cells (PBMCs), collected at new diagnosis, from a patient treated with antithyroid drugs. This receptor was obtained from a woman aged 35-65 years with Graves disease. This chain uses TRBV20-1 with TRBJ1-5; a possible D gene is TRBD1 (5 bases). DNA of the CDR3: TGCAGTGCTAGCGTCGGGGGAGGGGGCAATCAGCCCCAGCATTTT. Amino acid sequence: CSASVGGGGNQPQHF.